In its sample, the clone carrying this TCR beta chain was seen many times. This entry comes from a study of blood T cell repertoires in COVID-19. Study-wide context: The analysed material was cDNA or gDNA that came from T cells, B-cell-depleted T cells, or PBMCs.

Produced via immunoSEQ multiplex PCR; TCRdb's table is partial and in-frame only. The table records 100,000 to 120,000 clones, about 80% of them present only once. J was trimmed by 9 bases and V by 5 bases; bases with no gene match: 6. Germline lookup yields CDR1 MNHEY and CDR2 SVGAGI. CDR3 length: 14 residues. The genes are TRBV6-5 and TRBJ1-6; 8 bases fit TRBD1. Sequencing was performed on peripheral blood. The clonotype comes from a woman aged 80 or older with acute or convalescent COVID-19. CDR3 in DNA: TGTGCCAGCAGTATTACAGGGGGAAGTTCACCCCTCCACTTT. Its protein is CASSITGGSSPLHF.